Sequencing of this TCR beta chain was carried out in a study of blood T cell repertoires in COVID-19. Study in general: Nucleic acid was either cDNA or gDNA, and it came from T cells, B-cell-depleted T cells, or PBMCs.

The method was immunoSEQ multiplex PCR; TCRdb's version includes in-frame clones alone and lacks a portion of them. This table holds roughly 70,000 clones, roughly 89% found once. The ends lost 3 bases at V and 6 bases at J; junction bases unmatched: 10. The CDR3 is 14 residues long. The germline V gene encodes CDR1 DFQATT and CDR2 SNEGSKA (reference sequence). This chain uses TRBV20-1 with TRBJ1-1, with 7 bases identical to TRBD1. Sequenced input: peripheral blood. This TCR derives from a human donor in a cohort sampled during active COVID-19. CDR3 sequence (DNA): TGCAGTGCTAGTTTGGCAGGGGGTTGGGCTGAAGCTTTCTTT. It is translated as CSASLAGGWAEAFF.